Described below is a single T cell receptor beta chain sequence and its context. The table came from immunoSEQ multiplex PCR; TCRdb's copy has only in-frame clones and leaves some out. The sample lists 250,000 to 300,000 clones; approximately 90% were seen once. The sample comes from a study of blood T cell repertoires in COVID-19. Whole-study context: Collection of acute and convalescent COVID-19 samples took place in the United States, Italy and Spain. Sources were T cells, B-cell-depleted T cells, or PBMCs; the material itself was cDNA or gDNA.

The CDR3 spans 16 residues. With 6 bases clipped from V and 4 bases from J, the junction kept 12 bases outside the gene matches. Germline values: CDR1 MDHEN, CDR2 SYDVKM. Sequenced sample: PBMCs or T cells enriched from blood (not recorded which). The clonotype was recovered from a woman aged 60 to 75 in a cohort exposed to, infected with or recovered from COVID-19 (not recorded which). The chain combines TRBV28 with TRBJ2-1; 7 bases match TRBD2. In nucleotides, the CDR3 is TGTGCCAGCAGCTCCGCCACGGGGGGAGGATACAATGAGCAGTTCTTC. Amino acids: CASSSATGGGYNEQFF.